A single sample gave rise to the 21 T cell receptor beta chains below, sequenced in a study of cytomegalovirus exposure and HLA in healthy donors. The PCR was carried out with 60 Vbeta primers and 13 Jbeta primers. Profiled with immunoSEQ multiplex PCR; TCRdb holds only in-frame clones, not every one. The table lists fewer than 200,000 clones, around 69% of them singletons. The sample was PBMCs. The receptors derive from a man in his fifties or sixties in good health and CMV-seronegative.

The table lists this clone with a count of one. The gene calls are TRBV6-1 and TRBJ1-4, with a possible D match to TRBD1 (5 bases). CDR1 is MNHNS, CDR2 SASEGT, per germline. The CDR3 is 16 residues long. V dropped 1 base and J dropped 6 bases, with 15 bases sitting between them. This CDR3 is CASSEGSLRGYEKLFF. Here the CDR3 DNA reads TGTGCCAGCAGTGAAGGCTCATTAAGGGGCTATGAAAAACTGTTTTTT.

This clone was observed a few times. The chain recombines TRBV5-1 with TRBJ2-5; D may be TRBD2 (5 bases). The J call is uncertain, as TRBJ2-7 better fits the DNA end. The CDR3 extends over 15 amino acids. The germline V gene encodes CDR1 SGHRS and CDR2 YFSETQ. DNA of the CDR3: TGCGCCAGCAGCTTTGGAGGTTTGCCCTCCTACGAGCAGTACTTC. As protein: CASSFGGLPSYEQYF.

This rearrangement joins TRBV29-1 to TRBJ1-2; D remains ambiguous. V shed 6 bases and J shed 8 bases, with 10 bases lying between them. The CDR3 is 10 amino acids. Germline loops: CDR1 SQVTM, CDR2 ANQGSEA. The CDR3 DNA reads as TGCAGCGTCCTTGAGGGAGGCTACACCTTC. Translated, it gives CSVLEGGYTF.

The chain has TRBV19 and TRBJ2-1; 7 bases fit TRBD2. Per the germline V gene, CDR1 is LNHDA and CDR2 is SQIVND (reference sequence). V lost 0 bases, J lost 4 bases, and 6 bases stayed unmatched. The CDR3 extends over 16 amino acids. The CDR3 coding sequence is TGTGCCAGTAGTATAGAGCCGTCTAGCGGATACAATGAGCAGTTCTTC. It encodes CASSIEPSSGYNEQFF.

This sequence joins TRBV7-6 and TRBJ2-7; TRBD1 matches 8 bases. The CDR3 totals 15 residues. Germline CDR1 SGHVS, CDR2 FNYEAQ. J was trimmed by 0 bases and V by 5 bases; bases with no gene match: 6. The chain's CDR3 is CASSQTTGGSYEQYF. CDR3 DNA sequence: TGTGCCAGCAGCCAGACCACAGGGGGCTCCTACGAGCAGTACTTC.

Points on this clone: A read error may account for a junction end that differs from germline. The chain employs TRBV28 and TRBJ2-3, with D possibly TRBD2 on 5 matching bases. This CDR3 has 10 residues. In germline, CDR1 is MDHEN, CDR2 SYDVKM. As DNA, the CDR3 is TGTGCCAGCAGCGGGGTCCTACCACTTTTT. Amino acids: CASSGVLPLF.

J is TRBJ1-4 and V is TRBV11-2; D not certain. Trimming stripped 2 bases from V and 7 bases from J, with 8 bases between. The CDR3 is 13 residues long. The germline gives CDR1 SGHAT, CDR2 FQNNGV. The chain's CDR3 is CASSLSLSEKLFF. CDR3 bases: TGTGCCAGCAGCTTATCGCTTAGTGAAAAACTGTTTTTT.

The V gene is TRBV10-1, the J gene TRBJ2-2; 7 bases fit TRBD2. The V segment lost 6 bases and the J segment 3 bases; nucleotides outside the gene matches: 1. The CDR3 runs to 13 residues. Germline V gene data show CDR1 as WNHNN and CDR2 as SYGVQD (reference sequence). The CDR3 here is CASRLADTGELFF. DNA for the CDR3: TGCGCCAGCAGGCTAGCGGACACCGGGGAGCTGTTTTTT.

The rearrangement joins TRBV27 to TRBJ1-4, with 7 bases identical to TRBD1. The length of the CDR3 is 15 residues. Germline assignment: CDR1 MNHEY and CDR2 SMNVEV (reference sequence). V dropped 6 bases and J dropped 8; count of bases not matched to a gene: 12. CDR3 sequence: CASRVHTGVREKLFF. For the CDR3, the DNA is TGTGCCAGCAGGGTACACACAGGGGTACGGGAAAAACTGTTTTTT.

This clone was seen a few times. The CDR3 spells CASSLALAGGPGDTQYF. Written as DNA, the CDR3 is TGTGCCAGCAGCTTAGCACTAGCGGGAGGGCCAGGAGATACGCAGTATTTT. The V gene is TRBV7-9, the J gene TRBJ2-3, with 13 bases aligning to TRBD2. The V and J ends lost 0 bases and 5 bases, in that order; junction bases with no gene match: 5. The CDR3 has 17 amino acids. In germline, CDR1 is SEHNR, CDR2 FQNEAQ (reference sequence).

The chain links TRBV27 to TRBJ1-6; 8 bases are a match to TRBD1. CDR3 length equals 20 residues. From germline, CDR1 is MNHEY and CDR2 SMNVEV (reference sequence). Unmatched junction bases numbered 13, after V lost 3 bases and J lost 0 bases. The CDR3 region is CASSFFRTGKISSYNSPLHF. CDR3 DNA: TGTGCCAGCAGTTTTTTCCGGACAGGGAAGATTAGCTCCTATAATTCACCCCTCCACTTT.

This clone was observed a single time. This rearrangement joins TRBV5-6 to TRBJ1-4; D remains unclear. Germline V gene data show CDR1 as SGHDT and CDR2 as YYEEEE. The CDR3 loop spans 16 amino acids. V shed 0 bases and J shed 5 bases, with 14 bases lying between them. CDR3 loop: CASSLGGWRSNEKLFF. CDR3 DNA sequence: TGTGCCAGCAGCTTGGGTGGTTGGCGGAGCAATGAAAAACTGTTTTTT.

The chain carries TRBV2 and TRBJ2-3, with D unresolved. Germline CDR1 SNHLY, CDR2 FYNNEI. V dropped 1 base and J dropped 1 base, with 9 bases sitting between them. The length of the CDR3 is 15 residues. CDR3: CASSEGSQGTDTQYF. CDR3 coding DNA: TGTGCCAGCAGTGAAGGGTCCCAGGGCACAGATACGCAGTATTTT.

This chain links TRBV27 with TRBJ2-5; maybe TRBD2 (6 bases). TRBJ2-7 matches the DNA end more closely, so the J call is doubtful. The CDR3 runs to 16 residues. Germline loops: CDR1 MNHEY, CDR2 SMNVEV (reference sequence). CDR3 sequence: CASSPRGIRREYEQYF. DNA of the CDR3: TGTGCCAGCAGTCCCCGCGGGATACGAAGGGAGTACGAGCAGTACTTC.

J is TRBJ2-3 and V is TRBV9; D is uncertain. Germline loops: CDR1 SGDLS, CDR2 YYNGEE. Trimming pared 0 bases from V and 0 bases from J, leaving 8 bases between. The CDR3 covers 15 residues. In DNA form, the CDR3 reads TGTGCCAGCAGCGTAGGAGTGATAAGCACAGATACGCAGTATTTT. It translates to CASSVGVISTDTQYF.

The V and J genes are TRBV7-9 and TRBJ2-7, with 9 bases fitting TRBD2. The V and J ends lost 7 bases and 4 bases, in that order; junction bases with no gene match: 5. Germline CDR1 is SEHNR and CDR2 is FQNEAQ (reference sequence). The CDR3 runs 13 residues. As DNA, the CDR3 is TGTGCCAGCAAGCTAGCGGGACCTTACGAGCAGTACTTC. It encodes CASKLAGPYEQYF.

The V gene is TRBV5-1, the J gene TRBJ1-1; D is unclear. CDR1 is SGHRS, CDR2 YFSETQ, per germline. V lost 3 bases and J lost 6, with 12 bases in between. The CDR3 consists of 13 residues. For the CDR3, the DNA is TGCGCCAGCAGCTGGGAGGAGGGCGCTGAAGCTTTCTTT. Translating it yields CASSWEEGAEAFF.

V usage is TRBV5-1 and J usage is TRBJ2-6; the D gene is possibly TRBD2 (6 bases). This CDR3 spans 16 amino acids. Trimming left V 1 base short and J 4 bases short, with 12 bases between. Germline-derived CDR1 and CDR2 are SGHRS and YFSETQ. The chain's CDR3 is CASSLYAGRGANVLTF. The CDR3 DNA reads as TGCGCCAGCAGCTTGTATGCGGGGCGGGGGGCCAACGTCCTGACTTTC.

Concerning this clone itself: Other DNA sequences within the sample encode an identical CDR3. For the CDR3, the DNA is TGTGCCAGCAACCGAGAAGCGGGAGCACAAGAGACCCAGTACTTC. As protein: CASNREAGAQETQYF. The chain has TRBV6-5 and TRBJ2-5, with TRBD2 matching over 8 bases. The V gene end was trimmed by 7 bases and the J gene end by 2 bases; junction bases not matched to a gene: 9. The CDR3 runs to 15 residues. Germline V lookup: CDR1 MNHEY, CDR2 SVGAGI.

The chain employs TRBV7-9 and TRBJ2-3; TRBD2 is a possible D gene (6 bases). The CDR3 sequence is 18 residues long. The V end lost 2 bases, the J end lost 4 bases, and 22 bases lay between the germline ends. Per the germline V gene, CDR1 is SEHNR and CDR2 is FQNEAQ (reference sequence). DNA for the CDR3: TGTGCCAGCAGCTTAAGGAGGGGTGGCGTTAAGGAGGCAGATACGCAGTATTTT. Its translation: CASSLRRGGVKEADTQYF.

The chain links TRBV27 to TRBJ2-7; D is undetermined. With 0 bases removed from V and 1 base from J, the gap between germline ends came to 13 bases. The CDR3 consists of 16 residues. CDR1 MNHEY and CDR2 SMNVEV come from the germline V gene (reference sequence). The CDR3 here is CASSLSRSYLSYEQYF. CDR3 nucleotide sequence: TGTGCCAGCAGTTTATCGAGGTCGTACCTTTCCTACGAGCAGTACTTC.